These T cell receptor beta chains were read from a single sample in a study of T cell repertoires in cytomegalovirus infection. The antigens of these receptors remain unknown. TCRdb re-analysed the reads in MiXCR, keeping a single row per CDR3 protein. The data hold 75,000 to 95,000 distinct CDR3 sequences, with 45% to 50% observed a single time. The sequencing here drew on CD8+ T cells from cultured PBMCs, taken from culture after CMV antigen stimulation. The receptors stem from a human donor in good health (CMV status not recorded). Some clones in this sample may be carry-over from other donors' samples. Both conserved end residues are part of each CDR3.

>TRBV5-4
CASSYSEGAGYSNQPQHF
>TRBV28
CASSFLGLAGSYNEQFF
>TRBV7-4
CATRGGRYTNYGYTF
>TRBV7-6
CASSPSEDQPQHF
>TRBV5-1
CASSLDRLGEKLFF
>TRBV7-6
CASSLDSGTSSYNEQFF
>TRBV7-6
CASMGGSAAYNQPQHF
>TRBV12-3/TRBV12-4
CASRADRNTEAFF
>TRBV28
CASSFVAGTDTQYF
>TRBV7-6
CASSLAGGSDSPLHF
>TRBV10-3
CAITGTDNEQFF
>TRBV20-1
CSARDLSGRSGELFF
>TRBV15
CATSRGKGANEQYF
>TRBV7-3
CASSRDSTDTQYF
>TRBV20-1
CSAESGRAINEQYF
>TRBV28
CASLEGLRNTGELFF
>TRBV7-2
CASSPQSRSYNEQFF
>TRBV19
CASQGEGARFTEAFF
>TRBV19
CASSPLPDREQYF
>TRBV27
CASSLDPNQPQHF
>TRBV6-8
CASKTGTYEQYF
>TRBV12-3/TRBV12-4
CASSFQDDHRGYTF
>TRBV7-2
CASNKLPGESTVAFF